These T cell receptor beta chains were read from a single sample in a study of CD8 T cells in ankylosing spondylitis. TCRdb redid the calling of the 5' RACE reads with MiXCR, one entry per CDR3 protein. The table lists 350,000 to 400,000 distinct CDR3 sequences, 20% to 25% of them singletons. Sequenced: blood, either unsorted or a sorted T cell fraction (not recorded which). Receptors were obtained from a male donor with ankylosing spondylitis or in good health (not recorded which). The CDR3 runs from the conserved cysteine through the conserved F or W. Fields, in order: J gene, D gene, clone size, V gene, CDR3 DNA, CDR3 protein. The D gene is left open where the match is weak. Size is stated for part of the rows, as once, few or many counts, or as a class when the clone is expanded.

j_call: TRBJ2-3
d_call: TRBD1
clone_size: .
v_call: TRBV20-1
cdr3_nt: TGCAGTGCACCAGGGACAGGGACATACATACCATATAGCACAGATACGCAGTATTTT
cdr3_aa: CSAPGTGTYIPYSTDTQYF

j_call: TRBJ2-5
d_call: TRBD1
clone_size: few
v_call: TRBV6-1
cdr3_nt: TGTGCCAGCAGGTCAACTCAGGGGGTATATGAGACCCAGTACTTC
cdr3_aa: CASRSTQGVYETQYF

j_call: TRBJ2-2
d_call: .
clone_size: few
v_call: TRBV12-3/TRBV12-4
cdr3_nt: TGTGCCAGCAGTTCTTGGGACGGACCGAACACCGGGGAGCTGTTTTTT
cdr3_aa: CASSSWDGPNTGELFF

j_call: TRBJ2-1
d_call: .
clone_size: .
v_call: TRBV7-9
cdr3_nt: TGTGCCAGCAGCTCGGGCGTTGTCGTGGGGGATTACAATGAGCAGTTCTTC
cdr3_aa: CASSSGVVVGDYNEQFF

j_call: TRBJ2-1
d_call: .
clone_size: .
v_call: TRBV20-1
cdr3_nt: TGCAGTGCTACAACCCATGAGCAGTTCTTC
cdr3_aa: CSATTHEQFF

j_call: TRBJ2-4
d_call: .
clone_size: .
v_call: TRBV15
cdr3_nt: TGTGCCACCAGCAGAGATCGAGGGTCGGGGGCCAAAAACATTCAGTACTTC
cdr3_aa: CATSRDRGSGAKNIQYF

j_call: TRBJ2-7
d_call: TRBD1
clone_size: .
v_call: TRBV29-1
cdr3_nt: TGCAGCGTTGAACCTGGGACAGGGAGTGGCGAGCAGTACTTC
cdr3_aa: CSVEPGTGSGEQYF

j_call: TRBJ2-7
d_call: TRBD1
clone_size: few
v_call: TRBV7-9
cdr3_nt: TGTGCCAGCAGCTCCGAATTCGACAGGGCTCGGGAGCAGTACTTC
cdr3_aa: CASSSEFDRAREQYF

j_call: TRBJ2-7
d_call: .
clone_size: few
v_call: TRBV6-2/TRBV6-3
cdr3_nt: TGTGCCAGCAGTTACCCGACAGAGACCTACGAGCAGTACTTC
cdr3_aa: CASSYPTETYEQYF

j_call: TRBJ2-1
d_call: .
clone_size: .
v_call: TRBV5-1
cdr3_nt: TGCGCCAGCAGCCCGGACAAAGGAGGGAATGAGCAGTTCTTC
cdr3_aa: CASSPDKGGNEQFF

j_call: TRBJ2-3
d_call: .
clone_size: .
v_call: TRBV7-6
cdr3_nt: TGTGCCAGCAGCTTTGAGGGCGGAACAGATACGCAGTATTTT
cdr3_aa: CASSFEGGTDTQYF

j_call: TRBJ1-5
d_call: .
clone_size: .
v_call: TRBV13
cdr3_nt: TGTGCCAGCAGCTGGGGACGGACTAATCAGCCCCAGCATTTT
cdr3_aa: CASSWGRTNQPQHF

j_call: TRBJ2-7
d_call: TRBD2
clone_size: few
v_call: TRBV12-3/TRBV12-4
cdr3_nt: TGTGCCAGCAGTAGCGGGGGGATCTCCTACGAGCAGTACTTC
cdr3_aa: CASSSGGISYEQYF

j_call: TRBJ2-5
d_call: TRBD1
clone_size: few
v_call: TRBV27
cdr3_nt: TGTGCCAGCGCCAGACAGGGACGCTGGGAGACCCAGTACTTC
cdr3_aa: CASARQGRWETQYF

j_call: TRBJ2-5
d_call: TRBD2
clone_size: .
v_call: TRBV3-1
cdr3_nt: TGTGCCAGCTGTCCAGGGACTAGCGGCCCTTACCAAGAGACCCAGTACTTC
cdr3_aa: CASCPGTSGPYQETQYF

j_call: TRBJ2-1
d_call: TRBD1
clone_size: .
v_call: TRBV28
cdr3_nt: TGTGCCAGCAGTTTTCAGGGGGAGTATGAGCAGTTCTTC
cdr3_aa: CASSFQGEYEQFF

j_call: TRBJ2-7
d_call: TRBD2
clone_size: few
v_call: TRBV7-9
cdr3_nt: TGTGCCAGCAGCCCACCTAGCGGGAGGTACGAGCAGTACTTC
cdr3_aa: CASSPPSGRYEQYF

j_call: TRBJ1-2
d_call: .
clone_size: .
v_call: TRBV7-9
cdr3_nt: TGTGCCAGCAGCACGGCCGCTAACTATGGCTACACCTTC
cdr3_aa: CASSTAANYGYTF

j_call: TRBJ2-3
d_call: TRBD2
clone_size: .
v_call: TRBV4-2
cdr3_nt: TGTGCCAGCAGCCAAGAGGGGACTAGCGGGGGTAAGGATACGCAGTATTTT
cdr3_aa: CASSQEGTSGGKDTQYF

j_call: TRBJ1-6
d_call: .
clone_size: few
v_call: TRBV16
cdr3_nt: TGTGCCAGCAGCCAATCTGACAGACCCCTCCACTTT
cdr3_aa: CASSQSDRPLHF

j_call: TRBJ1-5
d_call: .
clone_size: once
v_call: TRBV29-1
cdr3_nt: TGCAGCGTTGAAGAAGGGCAGGGCCAGCCCCAGCATTTT
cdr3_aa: CSVEEGQGQPQHF

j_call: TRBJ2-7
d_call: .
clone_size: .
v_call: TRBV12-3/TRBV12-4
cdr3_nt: TGTGCCAGCAGGGCGGGACAGTCCTACGAGCAGTACTTC
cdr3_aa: CASRAGQSYEQYF

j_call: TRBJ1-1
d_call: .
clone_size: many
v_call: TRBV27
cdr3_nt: TGTGCCAGCAGTTTGAACACCGCCATGAACACTGAAGCTTTCTTT
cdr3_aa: CASSLNTAMNTEAFF

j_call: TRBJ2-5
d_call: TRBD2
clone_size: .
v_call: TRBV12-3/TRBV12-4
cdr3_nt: TGTGCCAGCAGCTCTCAACGTCTAGCGGGGGTCCAAGAGACCCAGTACTTC
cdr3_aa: CASSSQRLAGVQETQYF

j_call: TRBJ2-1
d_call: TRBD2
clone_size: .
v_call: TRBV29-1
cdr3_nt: TGCAGCGTTGAAGGAGCGGGGGTATACAATGAGCAGTTCTTC
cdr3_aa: CSVEGAGVYNEQFF

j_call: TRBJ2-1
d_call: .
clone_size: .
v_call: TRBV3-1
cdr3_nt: TGTGCCAGCAGCCAGGTCCTATTACCGGGGAACGACAATGAGCAGTTCTTC
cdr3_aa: CASSQVLLPGNDNEQFF

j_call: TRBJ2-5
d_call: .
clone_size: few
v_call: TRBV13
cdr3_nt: TGTGCCAGCAGCTTATTTGCGGACAGACAGGAAGAGACCCAGTACTTC
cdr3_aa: CASSLFADRQEETQYF

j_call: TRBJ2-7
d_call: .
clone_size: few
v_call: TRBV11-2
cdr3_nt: TGTGCCAGCAGCTTGGGCCACAACTACGAGCAGTACTTC
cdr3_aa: CASSLGHNYEQYF

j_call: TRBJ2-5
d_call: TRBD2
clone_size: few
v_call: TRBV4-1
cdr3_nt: TGCGCCAGCAGCCAGGTTGGACTAGCGGGCGGGGAGACCCAGTACTTC
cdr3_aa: CASSQVGLAGGETQYF

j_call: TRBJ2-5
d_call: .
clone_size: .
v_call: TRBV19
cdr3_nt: TGTGCCAGTAGTAGAGCCTCACAACTGGGGGGGGCCGAGACCCAGTACTTC
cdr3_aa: CASSRASQLGGAETQYF

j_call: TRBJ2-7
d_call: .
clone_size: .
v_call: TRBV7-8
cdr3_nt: TGTGCCAGCAGCTTAGGACTATCGCTTTCGGAGCAGTACTTC
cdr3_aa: CASSLGLSLSEQYF

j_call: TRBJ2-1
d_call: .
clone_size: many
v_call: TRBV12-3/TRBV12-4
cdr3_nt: TGTGCCAGCAGTCTGCCCTCGGCGGAACCGGGAACCAATGAGCAGTTCTTC
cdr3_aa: CASSLPSAEPGTNEQFF

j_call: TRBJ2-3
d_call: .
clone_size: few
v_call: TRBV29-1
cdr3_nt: TGCAGCGTTGAAGGTTGGCAGAAAAAAGACCCGGATACGCAGTATTTT
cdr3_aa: CSVEGWQKKDPDTQYF

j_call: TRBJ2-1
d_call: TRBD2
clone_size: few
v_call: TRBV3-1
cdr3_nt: TGTGCCAGCAGCCATGACCTAGCGGGGCTCCATACCAATGAGCAGTTCTTC
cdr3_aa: CASSHDLAGLHTNEQFF

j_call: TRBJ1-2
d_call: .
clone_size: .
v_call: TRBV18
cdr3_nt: TGTGCCAGCTCACTCTTCTCCGACAGTAATGGCTACACCTTC
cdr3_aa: CASSLFSDSNGYTF

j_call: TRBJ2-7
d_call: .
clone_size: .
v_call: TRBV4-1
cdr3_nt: TGCGCCACAGCATCGGAAACCTACGAGCAGTACTTC
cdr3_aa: CATASETYEQYF

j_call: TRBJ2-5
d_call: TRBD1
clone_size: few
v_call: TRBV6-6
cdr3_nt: TGTGCTGTCGACAGGGGTCAAGAGACCCAGTACTTC
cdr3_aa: CAVDRGQETQYF

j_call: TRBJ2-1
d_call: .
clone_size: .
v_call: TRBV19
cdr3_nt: TGTGCCAGTAGTACGAGGCTAGGGAGTGAGCAGTTCTTC
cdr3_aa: CASSTRLGSEQFF

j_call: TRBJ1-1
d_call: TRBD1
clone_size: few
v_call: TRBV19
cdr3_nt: TGTGCCAGTATGGACAGGGGGCATGTGGGCACTGAAGCTTTCTTT
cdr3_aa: CASMDRGHVGTEAFF

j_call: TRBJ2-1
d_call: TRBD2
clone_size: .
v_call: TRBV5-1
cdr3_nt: TGCGCCAGTACGGGACTAGCGGCGACCTACAATGAGCAGTTCTTC
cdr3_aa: CASTGLAATYNEQFF

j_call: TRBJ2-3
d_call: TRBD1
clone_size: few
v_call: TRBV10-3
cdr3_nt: TGTGCCTGTTACCGGGGACAGGGCACAGATACGCAGTATTTT
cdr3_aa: CACYRGQGTDTQYF

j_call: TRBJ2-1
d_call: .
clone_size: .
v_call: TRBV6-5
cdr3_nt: TGTGCCAGCAGTGACTCCGGGTCTAGCTCCTACAATGAGCAGTTCTTC
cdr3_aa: CASSDSGSSSYNEQFF

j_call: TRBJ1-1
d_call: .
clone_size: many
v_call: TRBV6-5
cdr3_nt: TGTGCCAGCAGTTACTCAGAGAACACTGAAGCTTTCTTT
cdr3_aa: CASSYSENTEAFF